These T cell receptor beta chains were read from a single sample in a study of siplizumab effects on memory and regulatory T cells. Profiling relied on immunoSEQ multiplex PCR, and the TCRdb table lists in-frame clones only, not all of them. The sample yields fewer than 45,000 clones, 80% to 90% seen once. Sequenced: naive CD4+ T cells sorted from blood. These receptor sequences come from a human donor in good health. The CDR3 runs from the conserved cysteine through the conserved F or W. The D gene is left open where the match is weak. A row's size may be missing; if present it is once, few, many or a size class.

>-|15|TRBV11-3|-|TRBJ2-1
TGTGCCAGCAGCTCCTGGGCGGGGACCTACAATGAGCAGTTCTTC
CASSSWAGTYNEQFF
>-|16|TRBV5-1|TRBD2|TRBJ2-3
TGCGCCAGCAGCTTGGAAACTAGCGGGGGTTCAGATACGCAGTATTTT
CASSLETSGGSDTQYF
>-|13|TRBV18|-|TRBJ2-5
TGTGCCAGCGCCCAGGGTCACCAAGAGACCCAGTACTTC
CASAQGHQETQYF
>-|13|TRBV29-1|-|TRBJ2-5
TGCAGCGTTGAGGGGCTTCCCCAAGAGACCCAGTACTTC
CSVEGLPQETQYF
>-|14|TRBV11-3|-|TRBJ2-3
TGTGCCAGCAGCTTGGACTCCCCAACAGATACGCAGTATTTT
CASSLDSPTDTQYF
>-|15|TRBV18|-|TRBJ2-3
TGTGCCAGCTCACCACGTTCAGGGAGCACAGATACGCAGTATTTT
CASSPRSGSTDTQYF
>-|16|TRBV4-1|-|TRBJ2-2
TGCGCCAGCAGCCAAGTTAGGACTACGAACACCGGGGAGCTGTTTTTT
CASSQVRTTNTGELFF
>-|14|TRBV7-2|TRBD2|TRBJ2-5
TGTGCCAGCAGAGTAACTAGCGGGAAAGAGACCCAGTACTTC
CASRVTSGKETQYF
>-|18|TRBV5-1|TRBD2|TRBJ2-1
TGCGCCAGCAGCTTTCTTGGGCTAGCGGTCCTCTCCTACAATGAGCAGTTCTTC
CASSFLGLAVLSYNEQFF
>-|12|TRBV5-1|-|TRBJ2-5
TGCGCCAGCAGGCGTCCCGAAGAGACCCAGTACTTC
CASRRPEETQYF
>-|11|TRBV20-1|-|TRBJ2-2
TGCGGGGCCCAGAACACCGGGGAGCTGTTTTTT
CGAQNTGELFF
>-|15|TRBV18|TRBD1|TRBJ2-7
TGTGCCAGCTCACTGCCCCGGACAGGGAGCTACGAGCAGTACTTC
CASSLPRTGSYEQYF
>-|13|TRBV5-6|-|TRBJ2-5
TGTGCCAGCAGCTCATTATCTGAAGAGACCCAGTACTTC
CASSSLSEETQYF
>-|14|TRBV2|-|TRBJ2-2
TGTGCCTGCAAACGGGATGAAGGGGCCGGGGAGCTGTTTTTT
CACKRDEGAGELFF
>-|11|TRBV10-3|-|TRBJ2-7
TGTGCCAGTGGGGAGTCCTACGAGCAGTACTTC
CASGESYEQYF
>-|14|TRBV15|TRBD2|TRBJ2-3
TGTGCCACCAGGTCGGGGGGGGGCACAGATACGCAGTATTTT
CATRSGGGTDTQYF
>-|19|TRBV15|TRBD1|TRBJ1-4
TGTGCCACCAGCAGAGAACCCCCGGGACAGGGGGTTGCTAATGAAAAACTGTTTTTT
CATSREPPGQGVANEKLFF
>-|16|TRBV6-5|-|TRBJ2-5
TGTGCCAGCAGTTATGTTGGCGGGGTTAACCAAGAGACCCAGTACTTC
CASSYVGGVNQETQYF
>-|15|TRBV19|TRBD1|TRBJ2-7
TGTGCCAGTAGTCTACCGGGACAGGGGGAATACGAGCAGTACTTC
CASSLPGQGEYEQYF
>-|15|TRBV6-5|-|TRBJ1-3
TGTGCCAGCAGTTACAGCTTCGGAGATGGAAACACCATATATTTT
CASSYSFGDGNTIYF
>-|15|TRBV5-1|TRBD1|TRBJ1-3
TGCGCCAGCAGCTTATCACAGGGGGTTGGAAACACCATATATTTT
CASSLSQGVGNTIYF
>-|15|TRBV6-5|-|TRBJ1-2
TGTGCCAGCAGTTACTCCGGGACAATTCTCTATGGCTACACCTTC
CASSYSGTILYGYTF
>once|16|TRBV19|TRBD1|TRBJ1-2
TGTGCCAGTAGTATAGGACAGGGGCATTCTAACTATGGCTACACCTTC
CASSIGQGHSNYGYTF
>-|17|TRBV5-4|-|TRBJ2-3
TGTGCCAGCAGCTTGGTGGTCGTGGGGGGGCCGGCAGATACGCAGTATTTT
CASSLVVVGGPADTQYF
>-|20|TRBV27|TRBD2|TRBJ2-1
TGTGCCAGCAGTCCTAACCCCGCAGCTAGCGGGGGGAGCTCCTACAATGAGCAGTTCTTC
CASSPNPAASGGSSYNEQFF
>-|14|TRBV5-4|-|TRBJ1-6
TGTGCCAGCAGCCTGGACTTTCACAATTCACCCCTCCACTTT
CASSLDFHNSPLHF
>-|14|TRBV5-1|TRBD2|TRBJ2-7
TGCGCCAGCAGCACTAGGACTAGCGCTTACGAGCAGTACTTC
CASSTRTSAYEQYF
>-|14|TRBV9|-|TRBJ2-5
TGTGCCAGCACCCCTAGGGGAACCTCGGAGACCCAGTACTTC
CASTPRGTSETQYF
>once|14|TRBV30|TRBD1|TRBJ1-3
TGTGCCTGGAGGGGACAGGCGGCGGGAAACACCATATATTTT
CAWRGQAAGNTIYF
>-|12|TRBV18|TRBD2|TRBJ2-1
TGTGCCAGCTCGAGCGGGGGCGATGAGCAGTTCTTC
CASSSGGDEQFF
>-|13|TRBV19|-|TRBJ2-7
TGTGCCAGTAGTATAGCTAACGGACCCAACCGGTACTTC
CASSIANGPNRYF
>-|15|TRBV5-4|-|TRBJ2-6
TGTGCCAGCAGCTTTAGCAGCTCTGGGGCCAACGTCCTGACTTTC
CASSFSSSGANVLTF
>once|18|TRBV21-1|-|TRBJ1-6
TGTGCCAGCAGCAAAGCGCTAATAGGGGACGCGGATAATTCACCCCTCCACTTT
CASSKALIGDADNSPLHF
>once|12|TRBV6-1|-|TRBJ1-2
TGTGCCAGCAGTGAAATCAACTATGGCTACACCTTC
CASSEINYGYTF
>-|15|TRBV2|-|TRBJ2-1
TGTGCCAGCAGTGAAGAACGAGGGGCCTGGAATGAGCAGTTCTTC
CASSEERGAWNEQFF
>-|13|TRBV18|-|TRBJ1-4
TGTGCCAGCTCACCACGAGAAAATGAAAAACTGTTTTTT
CASSPRENEKLFF
>once|13|TRBV6-1|-|TRBJ1-4
TGTGCCAGCAGGGCGGGTCTTAATGAAAAACTGTTTTTT
CASRAGLNEKLFF
>once|17|TRBV10-3|TRBD1|TRBJ1-1
TGTGCCATCAGTGAGTCGAAAAGGGGGACAGGTGAGTCTGAAGCTTTCTTT
CAISESKRGTGESEAFF
>-|15|TRBV6-5|TRBD1|TRBJ1-2
TGTGCCAGCAGTTACACTGACAGGGGCGGCTATGGCTACACCTTC
CASSYTDRGGYGYTF
>-|13|TRBV5-5|TRBD1|TRBJ1-1
TGTGCCAGCAGACCCGGGACAGGAACCGAAGCTTTCTTT
CASRPGTGTEAFF
>once|15|TRBV19|TRBD1|TRBJ1-4
TGTGCCAGTAGTCACTGGACAGGGGGTGGTGAAAAACTGTTTTTT
CASSHWTGGGEKLFF
>-|15|TRBV5-6|TRBD2|TRBJ2-1
TGTGCCAGCAGCCCCGGTGCGGGGGGGTACAATGAGCAGTTCTTC
CASSPGAGGYNEQFF
>-|12|TRBV21-1|-|TRBJ1-2
TGTGCCACCGAGGACAGCACCTATGGCTACACCTTC
CATEDSTYGYTF
>-|14|TRBV11-1|-|TRBJ2-1
TGTGCCAGCGTCGAGACGGATCCCTACAATGAGCAGTTCTTC
CASVETDPYNEQFF
>-|13|TRBV18|-|TRBJ2-3
TGTGCCAGCTCGCAGGGGTCCACAGATACGCAGTATTTT
CASSQGSTDTQYF
>few|13|TRBV29-1|TRBD1|TRBJ1-5
TGCAGCGGATCGCAGGGGGAAGATCAGCCCCAGCATTTT
CSGSQGEDQPQHF
>-|13|TRBV29-1|TRBD1|TRBJ2-7
TGCAGCGTTGCCCGGACAGGGGCCTACGAGCAGTACTTC
CSVARTGAYEQYF
>-|14|TRBV29-1|TRBD1|TRBJ1-1
TGCAGCGTTGCGGGGGACAGACTGAACACTGAAGCTTTCTTT
CSVAGDRLNTEAFF
>-|15|TRBV2|-|TRBJ1-6
TGTGCCAGCAGTGAACCGGGTCTCTATAATTCACCCCTCCACTTT
CASSEPGLYNSPLHF
>-|16|TRBV30|TRBD2|TRBJ2-3
TGTGCATCCGGTTTCCCACTAGCGGGAAGCACAGATACGCAGTATTTT
CASGFPLAGSTDTQYF
>-|15|TRBV19|-|TRBJ2-7
TGTGCCAGTAGTATCGGGCTAACTAGCTCCTACGAGCAGTACTTC
CASSIGLTSSYEQYF
>-|16|TRBV19|TRBD2|TRBJ2-1
TGTGCCAGTAGTAGAGGACTAGCGGGAATTAGAGATGAGCAGTTCTTC
CASSRGLAGIRDEQFF
>-|14|TRBV6-1|-|TRBJ2-7
TGTGCCAGCAGTGAAGGGACCTCCCGGGGCGAGCAGTACTTC
CASSEGTSRGEQYF
>-|13|TRBV6-1|TRBD1|TRBJ1-1
TGTGCCAGCAGTCCTACAGGGGACACTGAAGCTTTCTTT
CASSPTGDTEAFF
>few|13|TRBV27|-|TRBJ1-1
TGTGCCACTTCGATAAGGGAGAACACTGAAGCTTTCTTT
CATSIRENTEAFF
>-|17|TRBV27|-|TRBJ1-4
TGTGCCAGCAGTTTGCGGGTCAGTAGCGCAACTAATGAAAAACTGTTTTTT
CASSLRVSSATNEKLFF
>-|15|TRBV7-2|-|TRBJ1-3
TGTGCCAGCAGCTTAGTCAGGGGCCGAGGAAACACCATATATTTT
CASSLVRGRGNTIYF
>-|16|TRBV18|TRBD1|TRBJ1-1
TGTGCCAGCTCACAAGGACCGGGACAGAGAGGGACTGAAGCTTTCTTT
CASSQGPGQRGTEAFF
>-|16|TRBV19|TRBD1|TRBJ2-6
TGTGCCAGTACCCGGACAGGGCGATCTAGGGCCAACGTCCTGACTTTC
CASTRTGRSRANVLTF
>-|15|TRBV10-1|-|TRBJ2-2
TGCGCCAGCAGTGAGTCCAGGGGAGTCACCGGGGAGCTGTTTTTT
CASSESRGVTGELFF